Sequencing of this TCR beta chain was carried out in a study of cytomegalovirus exposure and HLA in healthy donors. Broader study findings: Serostatus for CMV was the only available immune exposure information. A later analysis linked a missense variant in DCLRE1C to the trimming of TCR beta V and J genes.

Unrecorded immune exposure was likely among donors, who were nominally healthy when sampled. Vbeta (60) and Jbeta (13) primers were used in the PCR. Repertoires were generated with immunoSEQ multiplex PCR, while TCRdb's copy carries only in-frame clones and drops some. The table has 120,000 or so clones, 75% seen once. This CDR3 spans 15 amino acids. Trimming took off 1 base at V and 4 bases at J, with 13 bases between the two ends. CDR1 LGHNA and CDR2 YSLEER come from the germline V gene. Details on this clone: Its specificity is not known.

The sequence was collected from a woman in her thirties or forties in good health and CMV-seropositive. The chain uses TRBV4-3 and TRBJ1-2; maybe TRBD1 (5 bases). Input material: PBMCs. The CDR3 loop is CASSQATGLSYGYTF. In DNA, the CDR3 is TGCGCCAGCAGCCAAGCTACAGGCCTAAGCTATGGCTACACCTTC.